This T cell receptor beta chain comes out of a study of blood T cell repertoires in COVID-19. Study at large: Samples representing acute and convalescent COVID-19 were sourced from the United States, Italy and Spain. T cells, B-cell-depleted T cells, or PBMCs provided the cDNA or gDNA that served as material.

CDR1 and CDR2 (germline): SQVTM, ANQGSEA. V shed 3 bases and J shed 2 bases, with 13 bases lying between them. The CDR3 totals 14 residues. Authors' processing steps: Reference gene primer amplification gave nucleated cell count estimates. Here immunoSEQ multiplex PCR was the method, and the copy in TCRdb shows in-frame clones only, minus some. That table gives V, J and clone size, and the DNA gave D and trimming. The repertoire holds 110,000 to 150,000 clones, with 65% to 80% as singletons. Sequencing was carried out using peripheral blood. The chain uses TRBV29-1 and TRBJ1-2; possibly TRBD1 for D (6 bases). The sequence derives from a woman aged 55-70 years with acute or convalescent COVID-19. For the CDR3, the DNA is TGCAGCGTTGACTTTACAGGGATCAACTATGGCTACACCTTC. This codes for CSVDFTGINYGYTF.